This T cell receptor (beta chain) was profiled in a study of OX40 agonist ivuxolimab in advanced cancers. Study-wide background: Earlier treatment with anti-PD-1, anti-PD-L1 or anti-CTLA-4 was permitted, and around 36% had received some. Whole-study results and caveats: On average, CD8+ T cells showed a greater number of expanded clones than CD4+.

As regards this clone: Antigen unknown.

Generated by immunoSEQ multiplex PCR, the TCRdb table keeps only in-frame clones and is missing some. The table has over 55,000 clones, 80% to 85% seen once; the top ten hold around 0.8%. CDR3 length: 13 residues. V was cut by 6 bases and J by 5 bases, with 13 bases left in between. Germline CDR1 is MNHNS and CDR2 is SASEGT. The V gene is TRBV6-1, the J gene TRBJ1-2; D not resolved. This sequence was found in an adult with an advanced solid tumor such as melanoma, head and neck, liver or kidney cancer. Source: CD4+ or CD8+ T cells sorted from blood, taken in a trial of the OX40 agonist ivuxolimab. The CDR3 sequence is CASSPRERYGYTF. In DNA form, the CDR3 reads TGTGCCAGCAGCCCTCGGGAGCGGTATGGCTACACCTTC.